These T cell receptor beta chains were read from a single sample in a study of CD8 T cells in Susac syndrome. TCRdb reprocessed the immunoSEQ multiplex PCR reads with MiXCR, giving one entry per CDR3 protein. This table holds about 170,000 distinct CDR3 sequences, about 96% found once. Sequencing used CD4+ T cells from PBMCs. These receptors all stem from a human donor with Susac syndrome. CDR3s include the opening cysteine and the closing phenylalanine or tryptophan. A D gene is named only where the DNA matches it firmly. Clone size is stated in some rows and not others, as once, few, many or a class when expanded.

. | . | TRBJ2-2 | TRBV28 | CASGPAWTGELFF | TGTGCCAGCGGCCCCGCGTGGACCGGGGAGCTGTTTTTT
. | . | TRBJ1-5 | TRBV27 | CASSLGWDRLYSNQPQHF | TGTGCCAGCAGTTTGGGTTGGGACCGACTGTATAGCAATCAGCCCCAGCATTTT
. | . | TRBJ1-4 | TRBV7-9 | CASSRTANEKLFF | TGTGCCAGCAGTCGGACGGCCAATGAAAAACTGTTTTTT
TRBD1 | . | TRBJ1-6 | TRBV19 | CASSILDREGSPLHF | TGTGCCAGTAGTATCCTGGACAGGGAAGGATCACCCCTCCACTTT
TRBD1 | . | TRBJ2-7 | TRBV28 | CASSPWTGGIYEQYF | TGTGCCAGCAGTCCCTGGACAGGGGGGATCTACGAGCAGTACTTC
. | . | TRBJ2-3 | TRBV7-9 | CASSLVGSSTDTQYF | TGTGCCAGCAGCTTAGTCGGCTCCTCCACAGATACGCAGTATTTT
. | few | TRBJ1-1 | TRBV2 | CASSPRGGTEAFF | TGTGCCAGCAGTCCTCGAGGGGGGACTGAAGCTTTCTTT
TRBD1 | . | TRBJ2-5 | TRBV29-1 | CSFRDRGETQYF | TGCAGCTTCCGGGACAGGGGAGAGACCCAGTACTTC
. | . | TRBJ2-1 | TRBV7-8 | CASSLAGTLSHEQFF | TGTGCCAGCAGCTTAGCGGGGACCCTCTCCCACGAGCAGTTCTTC
TRBD2 | . | TRBJ2-5 | TRBV4-3 | CASSQVGLAGGPETQYF | TGCGCCAGCAGCCAAGTAGGCTTAGCGGGAGGGCCAGAGACCCAGTACTTC
TRBD2 | . | TRBJ2-1 | TRBV30 | CAWRVSGRGYEQFF | TGTGCCTGGCGTGTGAGCGGGAGGGGGTATGAGCAGTTCTTC
. | . | TRBJ2-1 | TRBV20-1 | CSARGQRYEQFF | TGCAGTGCTAGAGGTCAACGGTATGAGCAGTTCTTC
. | . | TRBJ1-2 | TRBV30 | CAWRLTGIYGYTF | TGTGCCTGGAGACTGACCGGAATTTATGGCTACACCTTC
. | . | TRBJ2-5 | TRBV28 | CASSLGRAGETQYF | TGTGCCAGCAGTTTAGGCAGGGCGGGAGAGACCCAGTACTTC
. | once | TRBJ2-7 | TRBV19 | CASSIVDSGSYEQYF | TGTGCCAGTAGTATAGTTGACAGTGGGAGCTACGAGCAGTACTTC
. | . | TRBJ1-2 | TRBV28 | CASGEEGRGYTF | TGTGCCAGCGGTGAAGAGGGAAGAGGCTACACCTTC
. | . | TRBJ1-5 | TRBV12-3/TRBV12-4 | CASSESNSNQPQHF | TGTGCCAGCAGTGAGAGTAATAGCAATCAGCCCCAGCATTTT
. | . | TRBJ2-1 | TRBV5-1 | CASSLSPDNEQFF | TGCGCCAGCAGCTTGTCGCCCGACAATGAGCAGTTCTTC
. | . | TRBJ2-7 | TRBV7-2 | CASSLPGAAYEQYF | TGTGCCAGCAGCCTCCCGGGAGCGGCCTACGAGCAGTACTTC
. | . | TRBJ1-4 | TRBV4-3 | CASSQGQQLDEKLFF | TGCGCCAGCAGCCAAGGTCAACAGCTAGATGAAAAACTGTTTTTT
TRBD1 | . | TRBJ1-5 | TRBV24-1 | CATSDSTGVQGQPQHF | TGTGCCACCAGTGACTCAACAGGGGTTCAAGGTCAGCCCCAGCATTTT
. | . | TRBJ2-1 | TRBV20-1 | CSAPDPAADPYNEQFF | TGCAGTGCCCCCGATCCCGCAGCGGATCCTTACAATGAGCAGTTCTTC
. | . | TRBJ2-1 | TRBV7-2 | CASNSRDNWNEQFF | TGTGCCAGCAACTCTCGGGACAATTGGAATGAGCAGTTCTTC
. | . | TRBJ1-6 | TRBV20-1 | CSAARDALGNSPLHF | TGCAGTGCGGCCCGGGACGCCCTAGGGAATTCACCCCTCCACTTT
. | . | TRBJ2-2 | TRBV4-1 | CASSGIGQRTGELFF | TGCGCCAGCAGCGGAATCGGACAGAGGACCGGGGAGCTGTTTTTT
. | . | TRBJ1-2 | TRBV7-2 | CASSFPPKGRGEGYTF | TGTGCCAGCAGCTTCCCCCCTAAGGGGCGGGGCGAGGGCTACACCTTC
. | . | TRBJ2-5 | TRBV29-1 | CSVITPRYQETQYF | TGCAGCGTTATCACCCCCCGGTACCAAGAGACCCAGTACTTC
TRBD1 | . | TRBJ2-1 | TRBV3-1 | CASSQDGDSSYNEQFF | TGTGCCAGCAGCCAAGACGGGGACAGCTCCTACAATGAGCAGTTCTTC
TRBD1 | . | TRBJ2-2 | TRBV18 | CASSSERTGAGELFF | TGTGCCAGCTCATCAGAGCGGACAGGGGCCGGGGAGCTGTTTTTT
. | . | TRBJ2-7 | TRBV21-1 | CASRLSGSQYEQYF | TGTGCCAGCAGACTTAGCGGGAGTCAATACGAGCAGTACTTC
. | . | TRBJ1-1 | TRBV6-5 | CASSYYGSEAFF | TGTGCCAGCAGTTACTACGGGAGTGAAGCTTTCTTT
. | . | TRBJ2-4 | TRBV5-4 | CASSFQGLDIQYF | TGTGCCAGCAGCTTTCAGGGGCTGGACATTCAGTACTTC
. | . | TRBJ2-3 | TRBV5-6 | CASSSLDTQYF | TGTGCCAGCAGCTCATTAGATACGCAGTATTTT
. | once | TRBJ2-3 | TRBV14 | CASSQGTLSTDTQYF | TGTGCCAGCAGCCAGGGGACTTTAAGCACAGATACGCAGTATTTT
. | . | TRBJ1-2 | TRBV18 | CASSPTHEGGYTF | TGTGCCAGCTCCCCGACCCATGAGGGGGGCTACACCTTC
. | . | TRBJ2-3 | TRBV20-1 | CSARGRRDTQYF | TGCAGTGCTAGAGGGAGGCGAGATACGCAGTATTTT
. | . | TRBJ2-6 | TRBV11-2 | CASSLEMWGGANVLTF | TGTGCCAGCAGCTTAGAGATGTGGGGTGGGGCCAACGTCCTGACTTTC
. | . | TRBJ2-3 | TRBV10-3 | CAISESMGEGTQYF | TGTGCCATCAGTGAGTCGATGGGGGAAGGTACGCAGTATTTT
. | . | TRBJ2-4 | TRBV20-1 | CSARDRRTVDKNIQYF | TGCAGTGCTAGAGATAGAAGGACAGTGGACAAAAACATTCAGTACTTC
TRBD2 | . | TRBJ2-7 | TRBV20-1 | CSARASGSYEQYF | TGCAGTGCTAGAGCTAGCGGTTCCTACGAGCAGTACTTC
. | . | TRBJ2-4 | TRBV9 | CASSVDPGSGAKNIQYF | TGTGCCAGCAGCGTAGACCCTGGGTCAGGGGCCAAAAACATTCAGTACTTC
TRBD2 | . | TRBJ2-5 | TRBV20-1 | CSAGQGAGGLSTQYF | TGCAGTGCTGGCCAAGGGGCGGGAGGGCTGTCAACCCAGTACTTC
. | . | TRBJ2-5 | TRBV5-1 | CASRSQETQYF | TGTGCCAGCAGGAGTCAAGAGACCCAGTACTTC